The 20 T cell receptor beta chains in this list originate from one sample, sequenced in a study of cytomegalovirus exposure and HLA in healthy donors. In the PCR, 60 Vbeta and 13 Jbeta primers were used. Produced via immunoSEQ multiplex PCR; TCRdb's table is partial and in-frame only. The repertoire has under 200,000 clones, around two thirds of them found once; the top ten carry under 3%. Material: PBMCs. These receptors originate from a man aged 35 to 55 in good health and CMV-seronegative.

The chain joins TRBV19 to TRBJ2-6; D call uncertain. CDR1 and CDR2 from the germline V gene are LNHDA and SQIVND (reference sequence). This CDR3 contains 14 residues. Trimming stripped 9 bases from V and 1 base from J, with 10 bases between. The CDR3 spells CASRWLSGANVLTF. CDR3 DNA sequence: TGTGCCAGCCGGTGGTTGTCTGGGGCCAACGTCCTGACTTTC.

V usage is TRBV27 and J usage is TRBJ1-5; D remains unclear. Looked up from germline, CDR1 is MNHEY and CDR2 is SMNVEV (reference sequence). The CDR3 totals 16 residues. V shed 6 bases and J shed 1 base, with 16 bases lying between them. The CDR3 coding sequence is TGTGCCAGCAGACTCGGAGGTCTGGGAAGCAATCAGCCCCAGCATTTT. Translation: CASRLGGLGSNQPQHF.

In this sample, this clone turned up a few times. This rearrangement joins TRBV6-6 to TRBJ2-1; D perhaps matches TRBD1 (6 bases). Germline V gene sequence: CDR1 MNHNY, CDR2 SVGAGI (reference sequence). V shed 2 bases and J shed 9 bases, with 17 bases lying between them. This CDR3 is 15 amino acids long. The CDR3 sequence is CASSYASQGLAEQFF. DNA for the CDR3: TGTGCCAGCAGTTACGCTTCCCAGGGGTTGGCTGAGCAGTTCTTC.

This clone was seen just once. The CDR3 here is CASSLVGEPSEQFF. The CDR3 DNA reads TGTGCCAGCAGCTTAGTTGGAGAACCTAGTGAGCAGTTCTTC. The J gene is TRBJ2-1, the V gene TRBV7-2; unclear D gene. Germline CDR1 reads SGHTA; CDR2 reads FQGNSA. There are 14 residues in the CDR3. V was shortened by 1 base and J by 9 bases, with 13 bases between the two germline ends.

This clone was seen only a few times. V and J are TRBV5-7 and TRBJ2-5, with D tentatively TRBD2 (7 bases). TRBV5-7 carries the ORF label, with uncertain function. V was pared by 0 bases and J by 5 bases, with 17 bases between. This CDR3 is 16 amino acids long. In DNA, the CDR3 is TGTGCCAGCAGCTTGGAAACGGGGGGCCCCTGGGAGACCCAGTACTTC. This sequence encodes CASSLETGGPWETQYF.

The genes are TRBV7-2 and TRBJ2-3; possibly TRBD2 for D (5 bases). Trimming took off 1 base at V and 3 bases at J, with 8 bases between the two ends. CDR1 and CDR2 (germline): SGHTA, FQGNSA. The CDR3 spans 14 residues. The CDR3 nucleotides read TGTGCCAGCAGCTTAGAGAGCGGAACAGATACGCAGTATTTT. Amino acids: CASSLESGTDTQYF.

As to this clone: This same CDR3 is encoded by further DNA sequences in the sample. This rearrangement joins TRBV7-2 to TRBJ2-1; 7 nucleotides agree with TRBD1. The junction had 16 bases not matched to a gene; V was cut back by 2 bases and J by 6 bases. The CDR3 spans 18 residues. CDR1 and CDR2 (germline): SGHTA, FQGNSA. CDR3 region: CASSLPRLTGDIGNEQFF. The CDR3 DNA reads as TGTGCCAGCAGCTTACCTCGTCTTACAGGGGATATAGGCAATGAGCAGTTCTTC.

The chain carries TRBV25-1 and TRBJ2-5, with D perhaps matching TRBD1 (7 bases). The CDR3 sequence is 16 residues long. Between the trimmed V and J ends, which lost 3 bases and 1 base, there was a span of 15 bases. Germline CDR1 is MGHDK and CDR2 is SYGVNS. The CDR3 nucleotides read TGTGCCAGCAGTGAGAGGGCAGGGGGGTCCCAAGAGACCCAGTACTTC. Translating gives CASSERAGGSQETQYF.

The V and J genes are TRBV27 and TRBJ2-5; 7 positions agree with TRBD2. V gave up 2 bases and J gave up 5 bases; unmatched junction bases: 8. The CDR3 consists of 15 residues. CDR1 MNHEY and CDR2 SMNVEV come from the germline V gene (reference sequence). CDR3 sequence: CASSLLGEGLETQYF. The CDR3, as DNA: TGTGCCAGCAGTTTACTGGGGGAGGGCCTGGAGACCCAGTACTTC.

The genes are TRBV7-8 and TRBJ1-1; the D gene is possibly TRBD1 (5 bases). V lost 5 bases, J lost 7 bases, and 8 bases lay in between. Per the germline V gene, CDR1 is SGHVS and CDR2 is FQNEAQ. CDR3 length equals 11 residues. CDR3 protein: CASSPGFEAFF. The CDR3 nucleotides read TGTGCCAGCAGCCCAGGGTTTGAAGCTTTCTTT.

The rearrangement uses TRBV5-6 and TRBJ2-1; tentative D call: TRBD1 (6 bases). CDR1 is SGHDT and CDR2 is YYEEEE in the germline V gene. The CDR3 consists of 14 residues. Trimming cost V 3 bases and J 7 bases, with 14 bases left between them. This chain's CDR3 is CASSSGQWGNEQFF. CDR3 sequence (DNA): TGTGCCAGCAGCTCAGGACAGTGGGGGAATGAGCAGTTCTTC.

This chain uses TRBV27 with TRBJ1-2, with D maybe TRBD1 (5 bases). V was cut by 6 bases and J by 2 bases, with 13 bases left in between. Germline V gene lookup returns CDR1 MNHEY and CDR2 SMNVEV (reference sequence). CDR3 length equals 14 residues. The CDR3 DNA reads as TGTGCCAGCAGCGAGGCAGGGAGGAACTATGGCTACACCTTC. Residues: CASSEAGRNYGYTF.

This clone has just one count. The chain uses TRBV19 and TRBJ1-4; tentatively, D is TRBD1 (6 bases). Germline V gene lookup returns CDR1 LNHDA and CDR2 SQIVND (reference sequence). There are 15 residues in the CDR3. The ends were cut back, 4 bases at V and 1 base at J, with 10 bases in the middle. For the CDR3, the DNA is TGTGCCAGTAGTACAGGACAGCGAACTAATGAAAAACTGTTTTTT. Its translation: CASSTGQRTNEKLFF.

The chain recombines TRBV27 with TRBJ2-1; 13 bases are a match to TRBD2. The CDR3 has 15 amino acids. V was pared by 8 bases and J by 0 bases, with 1 base of the junction left unmatched. CDR1 and CDR2 (germline): MNHEY, SMNVEV (reference sequence). CDR3 region: CASGTSGDSYNEQFF. CDR3 coding DNA: TGTGCCAGCGGGACTAGCGGGGACTCCTACAATGAGCAGTTCTTC.

This clone has a single count. This chain connects TRBV15 to TRBJ1-5; TRBD1 matches at 7 bases. J gave up 2 bases and V 3 bases, and 7 bases lay outside the gene matches. CDR1 and CDR2 from the germline V gene are LNHNV and YYDKDF (reference sequence). This CDR3 region has 16 residues. The CDR3 protein is CATSRGDRVRNQPQHF. The CDR3 DNA reads as TGTGCCACCAGCAGGGGAGACAGGGTCCGCAATCAGCCCCAGCATTTT.

This clone was seen a handful of times. The V and J genes are TRBV28 and TRBJ2-7; tentatively, D is TRBD1 (6 bases). There are 19 residues in the CDR3. Germline V gene lookup returns CDR1 MDHEN and CDR2 SYDVKM. The V end lost 7 bases, the J end lost 2 bases, and 30 bases lay between the germline ends. The CDR3 loop reads CASTPSRDTWSISAYEQYF. CDR3 DNA sequence: TGTGCCAGCACCCCAAGCCGGGACACATGGTCCATTTCAGCCTACGAGCAGTACTTC.

This clone was recorded many times. The rearrangement joins TRBV6-5 to TRBJ1-5; D perhaps matches TRBD1 (6 bases). The CDR3 is made up of 14 amino acids. Germline V gives CDR1 MNHEY, CDR2 SVGAGI. V lost 8 bases to trimming and J lost 0 bases, with 11 bases between them. CDR3 DNA sequence: TGTGCCAGCGCGGACAGTCATAGCAATCAGCCCCAGCATTTT. This codes for CASADSHSNQPQHF.

The CDR3 coding sequence is TGTGCCAGCCTGGGGGGGACCTCCCGTACAGATACGCAGTATTTT. Amino acids: CASLGGTSRTDTQYF. This chain connects TRBV28 to TRBJ2-3; 7 positions match TRBD2. The CDR3 runs to 15 residues. Germline loops: CDR1 MDHEN, CDR2 SYDVKM. Trimming took 8 bases from V and 3 from J; bases not matched to a gene: 11.

V usage is TRBV27 and J usage is TRBJ2-7; possible D gene TRBD2, 6 bases. Germline V gene lookup returns CDR1 MNHEY and CDR2 SMNVEV (reference sequence). With 8 bases removed from V and 3 bases from J, the gap between germline ends came to 29 bases. CDR3 size: 18 residues. CDR3 sequence: CASPVKGRDFRKNYEQYF. The CDR3 region has the DNA TGTGCCAGCCCGGTGAAAGGCAGGGACTTTCGGAAGAACTACGAGCAGTACTTC.

V usage is TRBV2 and J usage is TRBJ2-7, with 7 bases that match TRBD1. V was clipped by 2 bases and J by 0 bases; unmatched bases: 4. CDR3 length: 15 residues. Germline assignment: CDR1 SNHLY and CDR2 FYNNEI. The CDR3 region has the DNA TGTGCCAGCAGTGAAAGGACAGGTAACTCCTACGAGCAGTACTTC. Its translation: CASSERTGNSYEQYF.